This TCR beta chain derives from a study of blood T cell repertoires in COVID-19. On the study more broadly: The cDNA or gDNA used as material had been derived from T cells, B-cell-depleted T cells, or PBMCs.

Authors' methods: Amplification of reference gene primers provided the estimated nucleated cell counts. TCRdb keeps only in-frame clones here, not all; method: immunoSEQ multiplex PCR. V and J calls and clone size follow that table, whereas D and trimming were derived from the DNA. Of about 200,000 clones listed, approximately 88% are singletons. Sequencing used peripheral blood. The TCR sequence derives from a man in his forties or fifties with acute or convalescent COVID-19.

CDR3 nucleotides: TGCGCCAGCAGTGGGAACAGGGGGTCCTACGAGCAGTACTTC. Amino acid sequence: CASSGNRGSYEQYF. This sequence joins TRBV10-2 and TRBJ2-7, with TRBD1 matching 8 bases. The ends lost 4 bases at V and 1 base at J; junction bases unmatched: 3. Looked up from germline, CDR1 is WSHSY and CDR2 is SAAADI. The CDR3 is 14 residues long.